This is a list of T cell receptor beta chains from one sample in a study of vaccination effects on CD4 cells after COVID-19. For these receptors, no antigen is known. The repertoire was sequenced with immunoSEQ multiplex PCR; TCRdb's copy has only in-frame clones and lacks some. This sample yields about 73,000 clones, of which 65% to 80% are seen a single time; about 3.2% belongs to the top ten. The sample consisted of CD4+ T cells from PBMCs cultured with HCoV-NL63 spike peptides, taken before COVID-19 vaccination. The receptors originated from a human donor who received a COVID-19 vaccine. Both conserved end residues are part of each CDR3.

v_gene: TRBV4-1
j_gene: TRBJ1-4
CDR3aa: CASSQGTGGRGNEKLFF

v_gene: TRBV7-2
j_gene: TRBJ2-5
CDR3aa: CASSFWGLAGVETQYF

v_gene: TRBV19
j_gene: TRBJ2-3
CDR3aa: CASSIGGPRLTDTQYF

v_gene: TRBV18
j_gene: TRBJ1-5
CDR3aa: CASSPQGGAQPQHF

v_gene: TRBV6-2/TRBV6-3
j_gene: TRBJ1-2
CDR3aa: CASSPTGVGFGYTF

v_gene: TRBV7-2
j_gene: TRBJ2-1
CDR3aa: CASSLRGGGGRNEQFF

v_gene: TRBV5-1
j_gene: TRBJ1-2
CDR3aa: CASSLGGFYGYTF

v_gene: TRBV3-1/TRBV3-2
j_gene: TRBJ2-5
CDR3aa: CASSLFTGDLRTQYF

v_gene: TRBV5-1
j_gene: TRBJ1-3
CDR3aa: CASSPAPESSGNTIYF

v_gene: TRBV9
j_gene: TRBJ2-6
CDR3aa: CASSSRGANTNSGANVLTF

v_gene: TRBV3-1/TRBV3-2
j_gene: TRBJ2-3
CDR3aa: CASSRWLAGLTDTQYF

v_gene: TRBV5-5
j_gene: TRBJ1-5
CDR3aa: CASSLGLQGHQPQHF

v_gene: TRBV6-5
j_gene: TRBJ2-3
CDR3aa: CASSYSSGRQPDTQYF

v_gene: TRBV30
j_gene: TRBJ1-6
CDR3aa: CAWSPGQGYNSPLHF

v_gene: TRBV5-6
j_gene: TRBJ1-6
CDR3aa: CASSLAGSGNSPLHF

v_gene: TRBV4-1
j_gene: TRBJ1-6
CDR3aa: CASSQIGTGKNSPLHF

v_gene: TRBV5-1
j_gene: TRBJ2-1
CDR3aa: CASSLQYGNDEQFF

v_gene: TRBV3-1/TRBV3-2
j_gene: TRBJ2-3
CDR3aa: CASSRTGTSLPSQYF

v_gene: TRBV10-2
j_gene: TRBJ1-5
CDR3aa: CASSDGQGAGNQPQHF

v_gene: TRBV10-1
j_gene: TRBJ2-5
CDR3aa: CASSDQGTSQETQYF

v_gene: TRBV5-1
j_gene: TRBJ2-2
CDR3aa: CASSLGAGTNTGELFF

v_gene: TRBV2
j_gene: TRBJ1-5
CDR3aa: CASSESGIDQPQHF

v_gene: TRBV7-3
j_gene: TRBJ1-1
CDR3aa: CASCSGPHTEAFF

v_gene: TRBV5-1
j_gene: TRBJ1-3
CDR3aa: CASSLNPQAFRSGNTIYF

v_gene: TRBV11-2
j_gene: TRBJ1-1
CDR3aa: CASTPTQGSLEAFF

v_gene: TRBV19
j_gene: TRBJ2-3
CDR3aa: CASRLIGGTSTDTQYF

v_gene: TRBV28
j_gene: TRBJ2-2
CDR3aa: CASSGQYRGLLFF

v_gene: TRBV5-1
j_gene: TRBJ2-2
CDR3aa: CASSSGTANTGELFF

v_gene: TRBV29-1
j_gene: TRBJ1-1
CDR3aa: CSARSPFEGRLDTEAFF

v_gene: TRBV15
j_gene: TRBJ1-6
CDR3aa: CATSSHRQGNSPLHF

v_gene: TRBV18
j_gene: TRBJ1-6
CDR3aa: CASSPRDRGFNSPLHF

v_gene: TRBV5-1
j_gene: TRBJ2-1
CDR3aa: CASSRNSGGSPYNEQFF

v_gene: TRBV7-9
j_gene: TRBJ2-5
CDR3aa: CASSPGLLQETQYF

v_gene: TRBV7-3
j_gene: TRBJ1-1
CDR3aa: CASSLTVNTEAFF

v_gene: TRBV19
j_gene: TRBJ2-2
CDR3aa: CASSLGQTNTGELFF

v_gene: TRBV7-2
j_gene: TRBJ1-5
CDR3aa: CASSLEGQGNQPQHF

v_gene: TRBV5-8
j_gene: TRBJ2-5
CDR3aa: CASSFRTGTETQYF

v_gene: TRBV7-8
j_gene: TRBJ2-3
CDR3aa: CASGLNGLPSTDTQYF

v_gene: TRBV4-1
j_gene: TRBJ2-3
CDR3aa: CASSQEQNTQYF

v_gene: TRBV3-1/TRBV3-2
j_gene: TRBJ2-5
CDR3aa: CASSPFSGGEETQYF

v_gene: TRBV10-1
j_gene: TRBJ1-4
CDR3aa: CASQGQINEKLFF

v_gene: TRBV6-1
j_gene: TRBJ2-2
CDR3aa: CASSGGGRGGNTGELFF

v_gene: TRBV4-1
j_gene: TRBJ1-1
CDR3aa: CASSQYDRVNTEAFF

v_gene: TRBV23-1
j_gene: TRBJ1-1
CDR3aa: CAPGLLITEAFF

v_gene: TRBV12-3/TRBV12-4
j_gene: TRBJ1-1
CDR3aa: CASRPSTLVGAFF

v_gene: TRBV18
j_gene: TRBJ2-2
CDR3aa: CASSPERNTGELFF